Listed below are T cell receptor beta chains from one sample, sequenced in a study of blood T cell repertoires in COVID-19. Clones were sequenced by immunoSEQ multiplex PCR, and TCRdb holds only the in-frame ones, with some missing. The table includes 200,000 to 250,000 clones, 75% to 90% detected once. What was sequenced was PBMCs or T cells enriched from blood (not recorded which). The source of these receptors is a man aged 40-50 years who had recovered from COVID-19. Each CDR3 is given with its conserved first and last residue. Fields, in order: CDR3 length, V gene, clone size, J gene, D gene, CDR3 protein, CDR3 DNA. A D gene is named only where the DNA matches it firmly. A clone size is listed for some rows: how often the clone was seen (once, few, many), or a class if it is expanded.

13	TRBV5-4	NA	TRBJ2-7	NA	CASSSLGVYEQYF	TGTGCCAGCAGCTCTTTAGGGGTCTACGAGCAGTACTTC
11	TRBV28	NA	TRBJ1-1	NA	CATFGQTGAFF	TGTGCCACCTTCGGCCAGACGGGAGCTTTCTTT
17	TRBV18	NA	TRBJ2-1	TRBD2	CASSPLAGGPGYNEQFF	TGTGCCAGCTCACCACTAGCGGGAGGGCCTGGGTACAATGAGCAGTTCTTC
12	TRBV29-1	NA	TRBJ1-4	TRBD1	CSVLARDRGMFF	TGCAGCGTCCTTGCCCGGGACAGGGGTATGTTTTTT
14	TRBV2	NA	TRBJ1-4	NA	CASRKEATNEKLFF	TGTGCCAGCAGAAAGGAGGCAACTAATGAAAAACTGTTTTTT
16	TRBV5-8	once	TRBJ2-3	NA	CASSLEGQPSTDTQYF	TGTGCCAGCAGCTTGGAAGGACAGCCTAGCACAGATACGCAGTATTTT
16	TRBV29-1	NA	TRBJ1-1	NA	CSVEGSQAGMNTEAFF	TGCAGCGTTGAAGGAAGTCAGGCAGGGATGAACACTGAAGCTTTCTTT
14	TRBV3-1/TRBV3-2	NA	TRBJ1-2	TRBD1	CASSRQGNIYGYTF	TGTGCCAGCTCCCGACAGGGGAACATCTATGGCTACACCTTC
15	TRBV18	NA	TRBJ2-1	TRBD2	CASSQTSGSNNEQFF	TGTGCCAGCTCACAGACTAGCGGCAGTAACAATGAGCAGTTCTTC
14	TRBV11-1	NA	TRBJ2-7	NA	CASSPTSGPYEQYF	TGTGCCAGCAGCCCGACGAGCGGCCCCTACGAGCAGTACTTC
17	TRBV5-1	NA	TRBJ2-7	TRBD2	CASSLNRGASGSHEQYF	TGCGCCAGCAGCTTGAACAGAGGGGCTAGCGGGAGCCACGAGCAGTACTTC
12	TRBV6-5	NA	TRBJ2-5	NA	CASSNIQETQYF	TGTGCCAGCAGTAATATACAAGAGACCCAGTACTTC
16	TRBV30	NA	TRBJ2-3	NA	CAWSLSIGGARDTQYF	TGTGCCTGGTCACTATCAATTGGGGGGGCTCGAGATACGCAGTATTTT
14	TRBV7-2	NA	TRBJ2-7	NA	CASSGWRAPYEQYF	TGTGCCAGCAGCGGGTGGAGGGCTCCCTACGAGCAGTACTTC
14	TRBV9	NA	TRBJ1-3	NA	CASRPPGAGNTIYF	TGTGCCAGCAGACCACCGGGGGCTGGAAACACCATATATTTT
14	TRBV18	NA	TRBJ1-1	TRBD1	CASSSKTGDTEAFF	TGTGCCAGCTCTAGCAAGACAGGGGACACTGAAGCTTTCTTT
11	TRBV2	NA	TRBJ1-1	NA	CASSRDLWAFF	TGTGCCAGCAGCAGGGACTTGTGGGCTTTCTTT
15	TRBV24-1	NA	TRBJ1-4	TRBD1	CATSDPGTGHEKLFF	TGTGCCACCAGTGACCCCGGGACAGGTCATGAAAAACTGTTTTTT
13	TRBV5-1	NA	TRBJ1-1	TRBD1	CASSGSTGTEAFF	TGCGCCAGCAGCGGCTCGACAGGGACTGAAGCTTTCTTT
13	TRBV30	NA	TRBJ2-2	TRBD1	CAVVRGKVGELFF	TGTGCCGTCGTCAGGGGGAAGGTCGGGGAGCTGTTTTTT
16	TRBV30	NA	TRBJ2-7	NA	CAWSVQDSRGRGEQYF	TGTGCCTGGAGTGTACAAGACTCTCGGGGCCGGGGGGAGCAGTACTTC
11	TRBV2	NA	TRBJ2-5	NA	CASRRVETQYF	TGTGCCAGCAGACGCGTAGAGACCCAGTACTTC
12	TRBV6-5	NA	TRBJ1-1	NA	CASRDTNTEAFF	TGTGCCAGTCGGGACACCAACACTGAAGCTTTCTTT
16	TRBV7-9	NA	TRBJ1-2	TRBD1	CASSPTPADRGNGYTF	TGTGCCAGCAGCCCCACGCCGGCCGACAGGGGAAATGGCTACACCTTC
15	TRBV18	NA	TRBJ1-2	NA	CASSPGPDGDYGYTF	TGTGCCAGCTCACCTGGCCCGGACGGGGACTATGGCTACACCTTC
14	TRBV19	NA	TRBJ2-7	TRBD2	CASSMGGAVYEQYF	TGTGCCAGTAGTATGGGAGGGGCGGTCTACGAGCAGTACTTC
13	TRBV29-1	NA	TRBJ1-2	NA	CSVDLDSGYGYTF	TGCAGCGTTGACCTCGACAGTGGGTATGGCTACACCTTC
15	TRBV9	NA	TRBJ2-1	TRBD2	CASSPLAASYNEQFF	TGTGCCAGCAGCCCTCTAGCGGCCTCCTACAATGAGCAGTTCTTC
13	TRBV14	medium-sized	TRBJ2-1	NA	CASSPFRNNEQFF	TGTGCCAGCAGCCCCTTCAGAAACAATGAGCAGTTCTTC
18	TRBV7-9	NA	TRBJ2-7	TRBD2	CASSPRGGEHRPQYEQYF	TGTGCCAGCAGCCCTCGCGGGGGTGAGCATCGGCCGCAATACGAGCAGTACTTC
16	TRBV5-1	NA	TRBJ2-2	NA	CASSSPWTADAGELFF	TGCGCCAGCAGCTCTCCCTGGACAGCGGACGCCGGGGAGCTGTTTTTT
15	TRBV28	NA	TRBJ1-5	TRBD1	CASSTGTGGVRTQHF	TGTGCCAGCAGTACCGGGACAGGGGGCGTTAGGACCCAGCATTTT
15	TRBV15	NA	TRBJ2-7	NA	CATSREKGNSYEQYF	TGTGCCACCAGCAGAGAGAAGGGGAATAGCTACGAGCAGTACTTC
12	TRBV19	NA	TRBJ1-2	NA	CASNSGNYGYTF	TGTGCCAGTAATTCAGGGAACTATGGCTACACCTTC
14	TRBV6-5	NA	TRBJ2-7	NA	CASSYSVLAGEQYF	TGTGCCAGCAGTTACTCAGTCCTAGCAGGCGAGCAGTACTTC
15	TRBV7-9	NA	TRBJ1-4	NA	CASSLAKTTNEKLFF	TGTGCCAGCAGCTTAGCTAAAACAACTAATGAAAAACTGTTTTTT
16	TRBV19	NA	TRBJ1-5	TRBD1	CASRLLGQGSHQPQHF	TGTGCCAGTAGGTTATTGGGACAGGGCAGCCATCAGCCCCAGCATTTT
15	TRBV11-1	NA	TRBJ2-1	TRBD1	CASSPGTGSTNEQFF	TGTGCCAGCAGCCCGGGGACAGGGTCAACAAATGAGCAGTTCTTC
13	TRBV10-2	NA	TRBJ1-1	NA	CASSLAGNTEAFF	TGCGCCAGCAGCCTGGCGGGGAACACTGAAGCTTTCTTT
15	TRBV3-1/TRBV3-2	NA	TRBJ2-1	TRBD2	CASSQEYRTSNEQFF	TGTGCCAGCAGCCAAGAGTACCGGACTAGCAATGAGCAGTTCTTC
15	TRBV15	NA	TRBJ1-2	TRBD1	CATSRDTPDRGGYTF	TGTGCCACCAGCAGAGATACCCCGGACAGGGGAGGCTACACCTTC
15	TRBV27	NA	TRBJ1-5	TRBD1	CASSPADRGGVAQHF	TGTGCCAGCAGTCCAGCGGACAGGGGTGGTGTGGCCCAGCATTTT
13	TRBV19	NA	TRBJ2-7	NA	CASSIDRTYEQYF	TGTGCCAGTAGTATTGACAGAACGTACGAGCAGTACTTC
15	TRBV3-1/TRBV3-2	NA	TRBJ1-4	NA	CASSFSRVRLEKLFF	TGTGCCAGCAGTTTTTCCAGGGTTAGGCTTGAAAAACTGTTTTTT
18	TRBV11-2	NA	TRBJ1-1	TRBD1	CASSSLRGQGPPGTEAFF	TGTGCCAGCAGCTCCTTACGGGGACAGGGGCCGCCTGGCACTGAAGCTTTCTTT
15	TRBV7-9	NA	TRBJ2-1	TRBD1	CASSLVGGTGDDEFF	TGTGCCAGCAGCTTAGTAGGGGGGACAGGGGATGATGAGTTCTTC
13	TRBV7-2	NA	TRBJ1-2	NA	CASSLVLQGGYTF	TGTGCCAGCAGCTTAGTCCTCCAGGGGGGCTACACCTTC
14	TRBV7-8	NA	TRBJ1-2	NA	CASSSEWSNYGYTF	TGTGCCAGCAGCTCGGAGTGGAGTAACTATGGCTACACCTTC
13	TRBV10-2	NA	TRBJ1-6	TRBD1	CASKQGMNSPLHF	TGCGCCAGCAAACAGGGGATGAATTCACCCCTCCACTTT
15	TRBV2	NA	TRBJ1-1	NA	CASSEAEDLPRNAFF	TGTGCCAGCAGTGAAGCGGAGGACCTCCCGAGGAATGCTTTCTTT
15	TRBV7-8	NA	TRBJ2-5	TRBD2	CASSLVGLSGETQYF	TGTGCCAGCAGCTTAGTGGGACTAAGCGGGGAGACCCAGTACTTC
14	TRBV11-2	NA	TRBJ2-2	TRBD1	CASGDRGFGGELFF	TGTGCCAGCGGGGACAGGGGATTTGGCGGGGAGCTGTTTTTT
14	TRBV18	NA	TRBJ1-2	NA	CASSGSGQFYGYTF	TGTGCCAGCTCAGGGTCTGGGCAGTTTTATGGCTACACCTTC
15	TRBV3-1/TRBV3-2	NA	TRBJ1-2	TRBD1	CASSRPGQGEGGYTF	TGTGCCAGCAGCCGCCCTGGACAGGGAGAGGGGGGCTACACCTTC
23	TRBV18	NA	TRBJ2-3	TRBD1	CASSPPNLQSGGRPWRGTDTQYF	TGTGCCAGCTCACCACCGAATCTTCAATCAGGGGGCCGGCCTTGGAGGGGCACAGATACGCAGTATTTT
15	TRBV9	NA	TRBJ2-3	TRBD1	CASSAQGAVPDTQYF	TGTGCCAGCAGCGCACAGGGGGCTGTCCCAGATACGCAGTATTTT